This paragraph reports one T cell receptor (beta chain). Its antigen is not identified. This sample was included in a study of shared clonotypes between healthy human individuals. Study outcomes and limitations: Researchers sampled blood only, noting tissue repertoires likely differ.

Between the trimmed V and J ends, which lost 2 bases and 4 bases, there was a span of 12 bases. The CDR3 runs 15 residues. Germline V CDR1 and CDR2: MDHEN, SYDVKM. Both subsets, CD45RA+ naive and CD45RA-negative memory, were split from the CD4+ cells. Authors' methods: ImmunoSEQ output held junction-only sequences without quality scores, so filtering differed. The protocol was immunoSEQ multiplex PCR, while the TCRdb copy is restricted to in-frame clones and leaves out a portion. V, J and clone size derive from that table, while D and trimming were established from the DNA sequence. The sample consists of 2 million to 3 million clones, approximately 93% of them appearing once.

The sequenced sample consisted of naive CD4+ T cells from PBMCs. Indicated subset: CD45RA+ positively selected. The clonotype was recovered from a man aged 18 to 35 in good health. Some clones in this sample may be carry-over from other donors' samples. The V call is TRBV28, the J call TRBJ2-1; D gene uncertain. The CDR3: CASSLPTDIYNEQFF. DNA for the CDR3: TGTGCCAGCAGTTTACCTACAGACATATACAATGAGCAGTTCTTC.